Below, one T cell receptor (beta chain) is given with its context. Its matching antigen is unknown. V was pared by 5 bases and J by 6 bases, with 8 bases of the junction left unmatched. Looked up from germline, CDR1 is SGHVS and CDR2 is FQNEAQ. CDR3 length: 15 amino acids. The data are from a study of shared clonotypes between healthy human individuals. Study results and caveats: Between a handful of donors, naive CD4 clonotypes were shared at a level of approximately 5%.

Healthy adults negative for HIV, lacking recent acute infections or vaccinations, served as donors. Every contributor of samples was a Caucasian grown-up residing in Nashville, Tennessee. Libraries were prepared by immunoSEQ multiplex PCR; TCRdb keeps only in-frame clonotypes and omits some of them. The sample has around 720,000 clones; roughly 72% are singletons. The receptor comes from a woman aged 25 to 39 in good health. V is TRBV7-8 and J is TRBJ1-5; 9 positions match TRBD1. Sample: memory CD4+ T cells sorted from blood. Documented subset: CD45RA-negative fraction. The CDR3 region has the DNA TGTGCCAGCAGCCGTACAGGGGGCGGGGGTCAGCCCCAGCATTTT. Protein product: CASSRTGGGGQPQHF.